This TCR beta chain comes out of a study of blood T cell repertoires in COVID-19 (TCRdb year 2020). Regarding the study in general: Samples from collaborators originated in the United States, Italy and Spain and spanned both the acute and convalescent phases of COVID-19. Subjects who had been exposed to COVID-19, were actively infected with it, or had recovered from it provided the deeply sampled blood TCRbeta repertoires that made up the dataset. Nearly every sample came with metadata listing a de-identified subject ID, COVID-19 status, age in years and sex. The prospective study material was composed of cDNA or gDNA derived from T cells, B-cell-depleted T cells, or PBMCs. Where available, HLA class I and class II types were obtained from metadata supplied by the sample provider rather than from assay-based typing. The repertoires were made available in a free public database intended to serve as a resource for research on the immune response to SARS-CoV-2. The samples were drawn from two sources: the first 160 participants of the ongoing ImmuneRACE study, and 1,000 to 1,500 subjects contributed by 6 global collaborators. The investigation overall reported the following: How much clinical and demographic metadata was included differed by source and by participant, and the metadata was provided uncurated.

Notes on this clone: Its specific antigen is unknown. Base qualities are not at hand, and no much larger clone is one base apart.

Clipping removes 3 bases from V and 7 bases from J, with 3 as the unmatched junction base count. The CDR1 and CDR2 encoded by the germline V gene are KGHSH and LQKENI. Inclusive of the bounding cysteine and phenylalanine, the CDR3 is 13 residues long. Of all the DNA, just the CDR3 is kept, 39 bases in frame from base 1. Whole blood was collected in K2EDTA tubes by collaborating institutions according to the institutions' own protocols. For TCRbeta analysis, collaborators shipped samples in one of three forms: frozen whole blood, isolated PBMCs, or DNA extracted from either of those sample types. The immunoSEQ Assay, a bias-controlled multiplex PCR, was used to amplify TCRbeta CDR3 regions from genomic DNA. The study's processing was this. The number of nucleated cells in each sample was estimated from the amplification of reference gene primers within the assay. To quantify the absolute abundance of each unique TCRbeta CDR3 rearrangement, sequence reads were collapsed and filtered. For each sample, productive Simpson clonality was calculated by taking the square root of Simpson's diversity index across productive rearrangements. Here the immuneACCESS table is served through TCRdb, limited to in-frame sequences with V and J called. Missing clones are a known gap in these copies; in checked studies unresolved V genes cover under half, and the rest lacks a known reason. V, J and clone size reflect that table, while D and trimming were determined from the DNA. In all, the sample holds under 80,000 clones, and 88% of those were seen once. Together, the top ten hold roughly 1.4% of the sample.

The chain employs TRBV18 and TRBJ1-5, and 7 bases in between align with TRBD1. The sequenced sample was peripheral blood. The receptor's source is a human donor in a cohort sampled during active COVID-19. The sequence in DNA is TGTGCCAGCTCACCGGGACAGCGGCAGCCCCAGCATTTT. This gives the protein CASSPGQRQPQHF.